This is a list of T cell receptor beta chains from one sample in a study of blood T cell repertoires in COVID-19. Sequencing was performed with immunoSEQ multiplex PCR; in TCRdb, only in-frame clones are kept and a portion is missing. The table includes 350,000 to 450,000 clones, around 87% detected once. Sequencing used peripheral blood. The receptor set was obtained from a woman aged 60-75 years with COVID-19, enrolled during active disease. Each CDR3 is given with its conserved first and last residue. Each record gives: CDR3 DNA, CDR3 protein, D gene, J gene, V gene, clone size. A D gene is named only where the DNA matches it firmly. Size values are once, few and many counts, or a class for expanded clones, and some rows have none.

cdr3_nt: TGTGCCAGCAGTCTCGAGGCAGGGGGCACCGGGGAGCTGTTTTTT; cdr3_aa: CASSLEAGGTGELFF; d_call: TRBD1; j_call: TRBJ2-2; v_call: TRBV6-4; clone_size: NA
cdr3_nt: TGTGCCAGCTCACCATTAGGCACAGATACGCAGTATTTT; cdr3_aa: CASSPLGTDTQYF; d_call: NA; j_call: TRBJ2-3; v_call: TRBV18; clone_size: NA
cdr3_nt: TGCGCCAGCAGCTCACAGGGGGTCTACACCGGGGAGCTGTTTTTT; cdr3_aa: CASSSQGVYTGELFF; d_call: TRBD1; j_call: TRBJ2-2; v_call: TRBV5-1; clone_size: once
cdr3_nt: TGTGCCAGCAGCCCCAGGGGTGGGAACCTTAATGAAAAACTGTTTTTT; cdr3_aa: CASSPRGGNLNEKLFF; d_call: NA; j_call: TRBJ1-4; v_call: TRBV9; clone_size: NA
cdr3_nt: TGCGCCAGCAGCTTGGTGGACAGGGGGCGAGACGGCTACACCTTC; cdr3_aa: CASSLVDRGRDGYTF; d_call: TRBD1; j_call: TRBJ1-2; v_call: TRBV5-1; clone_size: NA
cdr3_nt: TGTGCCAGCTCACCAGGGACTAGCGCCTACGAGCAGTACTTC; cdr3_aa: CASSPGTSAYEQYF; d_call: TRBD2; j_call: TRBJ2-7; v_call: TRBV18; clone_size: NA
cdr3_nt: TGTGCCAGCAGTATACAGGGGGCAGGGCAGCCCCAGCATTTT; cdr3_aa: CASSIQGAGQPQHF; d_call: TRBD1; j_call: TRBJ1-5; v_call: TRBV2; clone_size: few
cdr3_nt: TGTGCCAGCAGCTGGACAGATACCTCCTATAATTCACCCCTCCACTTT; cdr3_aa: CASSWTDTSYNSPLHF; d_call: NA; j_call: TRBJ1-6; v_call: TRBV9; clone_size: NA
cdr3_nt: TGTGCCAGCAGTTTATATCAGGGCACCGGGGAGCTGTTTTTT; cdr3_aa: CASSLYQGTGELFF; d_call: NA; j_call: TRBJ2-2; v_call: TRBV27; clone_size: NA
cdr3_nt: TGTGCCAGCACCCCGGCGCGGGGGTTAGAGACCCAGTACTTC; cdr3_aa: CASTPARGLETQYF; d_call: TRBD2; j_call: TRBJ2-5; v_call: TRBV7-2; clone_size: NA
cdr3_nt: TGTGCCAGCAGTGAAGCGCACGGGGTGAATCAGCCCCAGCATTTT; cdr3_aa: CASSEAHGVNQPQHF; d_call: NA; j_call: TRBJ1-5; v_call: TRBV2; clone_size: NA
cdr3_nt: TGTGCCAGCAGTCTTTCTAGCAATCAGCCCCAGCATTTT; cdr3_aa: CASSLSSNQPQHF; d_call: NA; j_call: TRBJ1-5; v_call: TRBV2; clone_size: NA
cdr3_nt: TGCAGCGTTTTTTTTCAGAACTATGGCTACACCTTC; cdr3_aa: CSVFFQNYGYTF; d_call: NA; j_call: TRBJ1-2; v_call: TRBV29-1; clone_size: few
cdr3_nt: TGTGCCAGCTCACTTTCGTGGGGGGGCCCTAGCACAGATACGCAGTATTTT; cdr3_aa: CASSLSWGGPSTDTQYF; d_call: NA; j_call: TRBJ2-3; v_call: TRBV18; clone_size: once
cdr3_nt: TGTGCCAGTAGACATAGACGCACCGGGACAGGAGAGGGCGAGCAGTACTTC; cdr3_aa: CASRHRRTGTGEGEQYF; d_call: TRBD1; j_call: TRBJ2-7; v_call: TRBV19; clone_size: few
cdr3_nt: TGTGCCAGCAGTTTATGGGCCAGGGGGAACGCCTACGAGCAGTACTTC; cdr3_aa: CASSLWARGNAYEQYF; d_call: TRBD1; j_call: TRBJ2-7; v_call: TRBV28; clone_size: NA
cdr3_nt: TGTGCCAGTAGTATGAGGGCTAGGCGGGGAAGCGGGGTTAACAATGAGCAGTTCTTC; cdr3_aa: CASSMRARRGSGVNNEQFF; d_call: TRBD2; j_call: TRBJ2-1; v_call: TRBV19; clone_size: few
cdr3_nt: TGCGCCAGCAGCCAGTGGACAGGAGGCAATCAGCCCCAGCATTTT; cdr3_aa: CASSQWTGGNQPQHF; d_call: TRBD1; j_call: TRBJ1-5; v_call: TRBV4-1; clone_size: NA